One and the same sample provided the 15 T cell receptor beta chains below, sequenced in a study of blood T cell repertoires in COVID-19. The table came from immunoSEQ multiplex PCR; TCRdb's copy has only in-frame clones and leaves some out. The sample records around 230,000 clones, approximately 82% being singletons. Sequenced sample: peripheral blood. These receptors came from a man in his forties who had recovered from COVID-19.

The V call is TRBV30, the J call TRBJ2-7; TRBD1 agrees at 10 bases. V shed 5 bases, J shed 7 bases, and the junction held 8 bases outside the gene matches. Germline-derived CDR1 and CDR2 are GTSNPN and SVGIG (reference sequence). There are 13 residues in the CDR3. The CDR3 spells CAWGQGEWDEQYF. Written as DNA, the CDR3 is TGTGCCTGGGGACAGGGGGAATGGGATGAGCAGTACTTC.

This clone has a single count. This chain uses TRBV10-3 with TRBJ1-3, with D maybe TRBD1 (6 bases). Germline V lookup: CDR1 ENHRY, CDR2 SYGVKD. The CDR3 loop spans 14 amino acids. V lost 6 bases and J 2 bases, leaving 11 bases between the germline ends. CDR3 DNA: TGTGCCATCAGGACGACAGGTGCTGGAAACACCATATATTTT. Encoded protein: CAIRTTGAGNTIYF.

This clone has a count of ten or more. J is TRBJ1-2 and V is TRBV6-5, with 7 bases that match TRBD1. CDR1 MNHEY and CDR2 SVGAGI come from the germline V gene. This CDR3 is 13 amino acids long. Unmatched junction bases numbered 2, after V lost 5 bases and J lost 2 bases. The CDR3 protein is CASSRDSNYGYTF. The CDR3, as DNA: TGTGCCAGCAGTAGGGACAGCAACTATGGCTACACCTTC.

This sequence joins TRBV27 and TRBJ2-1; TRBD2 agrees at 7 bases. Germline values: CDR1 MNHEY, CDR2 SMNVEV (reference sequence). CDR3 length: 14 residues. V lost 4 bases to trimming and J lost 5 bases; unmatched junction nucleotides: 5. CDR3 region: CASSSLGLNNEQFF. The CDR3 DNA follows: TGTGCCAGCAGTTCACTGGGACTAAACAATGAGCAGTTCTTC.

This clone was counted a single time. The gene calls are TRBV28 and TRBJ2-1, with 10 bases matching TRBD2. The CDR3 has 16 amino acids. CDR1 is MDHEN and CDR2 is SYDVKM in the germline V gene. After removal of 5 bases from V and 5 bases from J, the junction contained 9 bases not matched to a gene. The CDR3 DNA follows: TGTGCCAGCAGTCCTTTAACGGGACTAGCGAACAATGAGCAGTTCTTC. It encodes CASSPLTGLANNEQFF.

The rearrangement links TRBV7-2 to TRBJ2-1; perhaps TRBD1 as D (6 bases). The CDR3 length is 14 residues. Trimming took off 5 bases at V and 6 bases at J, with 14 bases between the two ends. Per the germline V gene, CDR1 is SGHTA and CDR2 is FQGNSA. The DNA for the CDR3 is TGTGCCAGCAGCATTAGGGGACAATTCAATGAGCAGTTCTTC. It is translated as CASSIRGQFNEQFF.

V gene TRBV11-3 combines with J gene TRBJ1-2, with 8 nucleotides matching TRBD1. Germline V lookup: CDR1 SGHNT, CDR2 YENEEA. This CDR3 is 14 amino acids long. J was trimmed by 6 bases and V by 0 bases; bases with no gene match: 3. CDR3 nucleotide sequence: TGTGCCAGCAGCTTAGATCGGACAGGGAATGGCTACACCTTC. This translates into CASSLDRTGNGYTF.

This clone was detected only once. The chain employs TRBV7-2 and TRBJ2-5; no definite D call. The CDR3 loop spans 13 amino acids. Trimming left V 3 bases short and J 0 bases short, with 5 bases between. Germline CDR1 SGHTA, CDR2 FQGNSA. As DNA, the CDR3 is TGTGCCAGCAGCTTGGGCCACCAAGAGACCCAGTACTTC. It encodes CASSLGHQETQYF.

V is TRBV7-9 and J is TRBJ2-1, with 12 bases identical to TRBD1. J lost 12 bases, V lost 5 bases, and 14 bases had no gene match. The CDR3 is 16 residues long. From germline, CDR1 is SEHNR and CDR2 FQNEAQ (reference sequence). CDR3 DNA sequence: TGTGCCAGCAGCGGTTCTACCGGGACAGGGGGCAGGGTGCAGTTCTTC. Encoded protein: CASSGSTGTGGRVQFF. The full variable domain, with the rest looked up from reference TRBV7-9 and TRBJ2-1, is DTGVSQNPRHKITKRGQNVTFRCDPISEHNRLYWYRQTLGQGPEFLTYFQNEAQLEKSRLLSDRFSAERPKGSFSTLEIQRTEQGDSAMYLCASSGSTGTGGRVQFFGPGTRLTVL.

The chain couples TRBV10-3 to TRBJ2-3; 9 nucleotides agree with TRBD2. V lost 4 bases and J lost 3; bases outside the gene matches: 5. Per germline, CDR1 ENHRY and CDR2 SYGVKD. The CDR3 length is 15 residues. The CDR3 region has the DNA TGTGCCATCAGTGGAGCGGGAGGACTTACAGATACGCAGTATTTT. It codes for CAISGAGGLTDTQYF.

The rearrangement joins TRBV12-5 to TRBJ1-2; D is possibly TRBD1 (5 bases). The CDR3 spans 14 residues. V lost 3 bases and J 4 bases, leaving 12 bases between the germline ends. The germline gives CDR1 LGHNT, CDR2 FRNRAP. In DNA, the CDR3 is TGTGCTAGTGGTTTACCCAGGGCTACCTATGGCTACACCTTC. Amino acids: CASGLPRATYGYTF.

This clone was recorded once. The CDR3 loop is CASSLRLAGVSGANVLTF. CDR3 coding DNA: TGTGCCAGCAGCTTGAGGTTAGCGGGGGTCTCTGGGGCCAACGTCCTGACTTTC. This chain links TRBV5-5 with TRBJ2-6; 9 bases line up with TRBD2. The germline V gene has CDR1 SGHKS and CDR2 YYEKEE (reference sequence). The CDR3 length is 18 residues. Germline trimming cut 1 base from V and 0 bases from J; bases unmatched to any gene: 5.

J is TRBJ1-3 and V is TRBV30; D is possibly TRBD1 (5 bases). Germline V lookup: CDR1 GTSNPN, CDR2 SVGIG (reference sequence). This CDR3 region has 14 residues. The V end was cut by 5 bases, the J end by 0 bases, with 11 bases between. The CDR3 region has the DNA TGTGCCTGGGGGGCGGCCTTCTCTGGAAACACCATATATTTT. This gives the protein CAWGAAFSGNTIYF.

The V call is TRBV10-3, the J call TRBJ2-7, with TRBD1 identical over 9 bases. CDR1 is ENHRY, CDR2 SYGVKD, per germline. V was pared by 6 bases and J by 7 bases, with 1 base of the junction left unmatched. CDR3 size: 11 residues. The chain's CDR3 is CAIRGQGEQYF. In nucleotides, the CDR3 is TGTGCCATCAGGGGACAGGGAGAGCAGTACTTC.

This chain links TRBV6-6 with TRBJ2-5; 10 positions match TRBD2. Germline V gives CDR1 MNHNY, CDR2 SVGAGI (reference sequence). This CDR3 region has 15 residues. The V and J ends lost 6 bases and 2 bases, in that order; junction bases with no gene match: 6. The CDR3 reads CASRSWTSGQETQYF. DNA for the CDR3: TGTGCCAGCAGGTCCTGGACTAGCGGACAAGAGACCCAGTACTTC.